A selection of T cell receptor beta chains follows, all from one sample in a study of CD8+ T cells in alopecia areata. Only in-frame clones appear in the TCRdb table, and some are missing; sequencing was by immunoSEQ multiplex PCR. The data show under 350,000 clones, nearly 60% seen once. Sequenced here: CD4+ T cells sorted from blood, sampled at week 24, from a patient treated with tofacitinib. These receptors all stem from a human donor with alopecia areata. CDR3s leave out the opening cysteine and the closing phenylalanine or tryptophan. Fields, in order: V gene, J gene, CDR3 protein.

TRBV15	TRBJ2-2	ATSQEATGELF
TRBV29-1	TRBJ2-5	SVRGQGAQGTQY
TRBV30	TRBJ2-5	AFVAGGTFIETQY
TRBV18	TRBJ1-5	ASSPVGGGNQPQH
TRBV28	TRBJ1-2	ASSLWGESYGYT
TRBV29-1	TRBJ1-6	SVAEGQANSPLH
TRBV25-1	TRBJ2-7	ASSAGTGNYEQY
TRBV6-5	TRBJ2-7	ASSYSGGRNEQY
TRBV7-2	TRBJ1-5	ASSLSGTGEGHQPQH
TRBV7-9	TRBJ2-7	ASSWGQGTGEQY
TRBV28	TRBJ2-3	ASSPQVLTDTQY
TRBV4-1	TRBJ1-5	ASSPDRVSIQPQH
TRBV9	TRBJ2-7	ASSAGLADFSYEQY
TRBV7-9	TRBJ2-2	ANPSTGTSGTGELF
TRBV29-1	TRBJ2-7	SVEGFRDRDEQY
TRBV29-1	TRBJ1-2	SVETANYGYT
TRBV30	TRBJ1-2	AWMKLGGTGFPANYGYT
TRBV5-1	TRBJ2-5	ASSLEGGVTETQY
TRBV30	TRBJ2-7	AWSPDLSYEQY
TRBV29-1	TRBJ1-1	SIWDGVNTEAF
TRBV30	TRBJ2-7	AWTSGFAYEQY
TRBV2	TRBJ2-6	ASSEGRQGAGANVLT
TRBV7-2	TRBJ2-5	ASSLVLLAVAQETQY
TRBV7-9	TRBJ2-5	ASSPTRKETQY
TRBV9	TRBJ2-7	ASKGSGYEQY
TRBV30	TRBJ2-6	AWSKGLFNSGANVLT
TRBV30	TRBJ1-2	AWRAGYNYGYT
TRBV5-6	TRBJ2-1	ASSGTGGWNEQF
TRBV2	TRBJ2-2	ASSEDAGELF
TRBV5-4	TRBJ2-3	ASSLTLIDTQY
TRBV5-1	TRBJ2-7	ASSISDEQY
TRBV18	TRBJ2-1	ASSPFRDTYNEQF
TRBV5-6	TRBJ1-2	ASRGQVYGYT
TRBV28	TRBJ1-2	ASSLDRMYLNGYT
TRBV29-1	TRBJ1-1	SVAGGKDTEAF
TRBV23-1	TRBJ1-5	ASSQSSRAQH
TRBV18	TRBJ2-5	ASSLRQQETQY
TRBV29-1	TRBJ2-7	SVEQPSYEQY
TRBV5-6	TRBJ1-1	ASSLPGNTEAF
TRBV2	TRBJ2-5	ASKIRGAGETQY
TRBV4-1	TRBJ2-3	ASSQGMGRGSTDTQY
TRBV7-9	TRBJ1-5	ASSLQGGNQPQH
TRBV29-1	TRBJ2-7	SVGWGMGEQY
TRBV27	TRBJ2-7	ASTPDRAHPYEQY
TRBV5-1	TRBJ1-1	ASSSGSSTEAF
TRBV27	TRBJ2-4	AYGGTIQY
TRBV5-1	TRBJ2-5	ASSLAWGERETQY
TRBV27	TRBJ2-7	ASSLAQDYEQY